One sample yielded the 13 T cell receptor beta chains listed below, sequenced in a study of T-cell reconstitution after alpha-beta-depleted transplantation in children. It was with unique molecular identifiers that the TCRbeta library was prepared. TCRdb reanalysed the PCR reads using MiXCR and keeps one entry per CDR3 protein. In the table there are fewer than 550,000 distinct CDR3 sequences, around 10% of which are singletons. The sample here was PBMCs, mostly from graft donor cells, taken 180 days after TCRalphabeta/CD19-depleted stem cell transplant. These receptors all stem from a female patient aged 2-9 years who had a stem cell transplant for aplastic anemia, so the T cells may come from the graft donor.

V gene TRBV7-2 combines with J gene TRBJ1-1; no firm D call. The germline V gene has CDR1 SGHTA and CDR2 FQGNSA. The CDR3 is made up of 14 amino acids. Trimming took off 6 bases at V and 1 base at J, with 12 bases between the two ends. The CDR3 coding sequence is TGTGCCAGCAGATTCCCGGACTCGAACACTGAAGCTTTCTTT. Protein sequence: CASRFPDSNTEAFF.

CDR3 amino acids: CASSPNLGSTTSTDTQYF. The CDR3 nucleotides read TGCGCCAGCAGTCCAAACCTCGGGAGCACCACTAGCACAGATACGCAGTATTTT. This chain uses TRBV4-3 with TRBJ2-3, with D perhaps matching TRBD2 (6 bases). Trimming cost V 6 bases and J 0 bases, with 22 bases left between them. This CDR3 contains 18 residues. Germline loops: CDR1 LGHNA, CDR2 YSLEER.

This clonotype was seen at least ten times. The chain uses TRBV5-1 and TRBJ2-3; tentatively, D is TRBD1 (5 bases). The CDR3 loop spans 12 amino acids. The V and J ends lost 3 bases and 5 bases respectively, with 7 bases between them. CDR1 is SGHRS and CDR2 is YFSETQ in the germline V gene. Here the CDR3 reads CASSSGIDTQYF. The CDR3 bases are TGCGCCAGCAGCTCAGGGATAGATACGCAGTATTTT.

This clonotype was seen a few times. CDR3 sequence reads: CSVLQGIEQYF. The CDR3, as DNA: TGCAGCGTTCTACAGGGTATCGAGCAGTACTTC. This chain links TRBV29-1 with TRBJ2-7; tentative D call: TRBD1 (6 bases). Germline V gives CDR1 SQVTM, CDR2 ANQGSEA. This CDR3 spans 11 amino acids. Deletions cut 5 bases from V and 6 bases from J, with 11 bases between.

The V gene is TRBV9, the J gene TRBJ2-1; D might be TRBD1 or TRBD2, each matching 6 bases. V gave up 0 bases and J gave up 8 bases, with 15 bases separating them. Germline lookup yields CDR1 SGDLS and CDR2 YYNGEE. This CDR3 has 15 residues. Here the CDR3 DNA reads TGTGCCAGCAGCGTAGTTTTCGGGGGCTCGGATGAGCAGTTCTTC. Translation: CASSVVFGGSDEQFF.

The V gene is TRBV24-1, the J gene TRBJ2-5, with D unresolved. This CDR3 region has 15 residues. CDR1 is KGHDR and CDR2 is SFDVKD in the germline V gene. V gave up 3 bases and J gave up 7 bases, with 17 bases separating them. The chain's CDR3 is CATSDKTPLTGTQYF. The CDR3 DNA reads TGTGCCACCAGTGATAAGACACCCCTTACGGGGACCCAGTACTTC.

This clonotype was recorded a few times. V and J are TRBV7-2 and TRBJ1-5; 7 nucleotides match TRBD1. With 3 bases clipped from V and 1 base from J, the junction kept 6 bases outside the gene matches. This CDR3 spans 16 amino acids. The germline V gene has CDR1 SGHTA and CDR2 FQGNSA. The CDR3 DNA reads TGTGCCAGCAGCTTGAGACAGGGCGGGAGCAATCAGCCCCAGCATTTT. This sequence encodes CASSLRQGGSNQPQHF.

The table lists this clonotype with many counts. The junction differs from germline at one of its ends, possibly a read error. This chain joins TRBV20-1 and TRBJ2-1; D is perhaps TRBD2 (5 bases). CDR3 size: 15 residues. Germline V gene data show CDR1 as DFQATT and CDR2 as SNEGSKA (reference sequence). DNA of the CDR3: TGCAGTGCCAGAGGAGGCCCAAGGGCCTACAATGAGCAGTTCTTC. Translated: CSARGGPRAYNEQFF.

This chain links TRBV4-2 with TRBJ1-4, with D perhaps matching TRBD1 (6 bases). V was cut by 4 bases and J by 7 bases, with 22 bases left in between. Germline CDR1 LGHNA, CDR2 YNFKEQ. The CDR3 spans 17 residues. In nucleotides, the CDR3 is TGTGCCAGCAGCCCACGGCTCGGGGGGCCAGTTTTTGAAAAACTGTTTTTT. Translating it yields CASSPRLGGPVFEKLFF.

V usage is TRBV28 and J usage is TRBJ2-7; D is unclear. V lost 5 bases and J 2 bases, leaving 10 bases between the germline ends. The germline gives CDR1 MDHEN, CDR2 SYDVKM. The CDR3 runs to 13 residues. Here the CDR3 DNA reads TGTGCCAGCAGTCTCTCCCCCCCCTACGAGCAGTACTTC. The encoded protein is CASSLSPPYEQYF. Supplemented by reference TRBV28 and TRBJ2-7, the full variable domain reads DVKVTQSSRYLVKRTGEKVFLECVQDMDHENMFWYRQDPGLGLRLIYFSYDVKMKEKGDIPEGYSVSREKKERFSLILESASTNQTSMYLCASSLSPPYEQYFGPGTRLTVT.

This clonotype came up a few times. This rearrangement joins TRBV6-5 to TRBJ2-6, with D perhaps matching TRBD1 or TRBD2 (6 bases each). V dropped 2 bases and J dropped 1 base, with 15 bases sitting between them. Per the germline V gene, CDR1 is MNHEY and CDR2 is SVGAGI. This CDR3 contains 18 residues. CDR3 DNA sequence: TGTGCCAGCAGTTACAGGAGAGGGGGAGGATCTGGGGCCAACGTCCTGACTTTC. Protein product: CASSYRRGGGSGANVLTF.

The J gene is TRBJ2-2, the V gene TRBV7-2; TRBD1 matches at 7 bases. With 5 bases clipped from V and 5 bases from J, the junction kept 8 bases outside the gene matches. CDR3 size: 15 residues. Looked up from germline, CDR1 is SGHTA and CDR2 is FQGNSA. The CDR3 bases are TGTGCCAGCAGCCTACAGGGGATGGGTACCGGGGAGCTGTTTTTT. Translating gives CASSLQGMGTGELFF.

This clonotype was seen more than once but under ten times. The chain links TRBV9 to TRBJ1-2; D is perhaps TRBD1 (5 bases). The CDR3 is made up of 14 amino acids. Trimming pared 3 bases from V and 8 bases from J, leaving 17 bases between. Germline V gene sequence: CDR1 SGDLS, CDR2 YYNGEE. The CDR3 DNA follows: TGTGCCAGCAGCGAGGGGTTTTTCGGCGGCGGCTACACCTTC. Its translation: CASSEGFFGGGYTF.